This TCR beta chain derives from a study of tumor-infiltrating lymphocytes in localized non-small cell lung cancer. Sequencing used immunoSEQ multiplex PCR; TCRdb keeps in-frame clones, though not all of them. The sample holds about 16,000 clones; roughly three quarters are singletons and the top ten take less than 10%. Turning to this clone: Its antigen is unknown.

General study results and limits: IM1 and IM2 tumors showed no difference in T-cell fraction. Each assay used a separate piece of the same tissue. Higher tumor T cell infiltration than in uninvolved lung was supported by TCRbeta sequencing. TCR sequencing covered a subset of patients with enough tissue.

The sequenced sample consisted of lung tumor tissue. The TCR comes from a human donor with non-small cell lung cancer.

CDR3 coding DNA: TGTGCCAGCAGCTTAACCCTAGCGGGAGGGCCAGGAACCTACAATGAGCAGTTCTTC. Translation: CASSLTLAGGPGTYNEQFF. The chain has TRBV7-3 and TRBJ2-1, with TRBD2 matching over 12 bases. The germline V gene has CDR1 SGHTA and CDR2 FQGTGA. With V trimmed by 0 bases and J by 2 bases, 8 bases remained unmatched. This CDR3 comprises 19 residues.